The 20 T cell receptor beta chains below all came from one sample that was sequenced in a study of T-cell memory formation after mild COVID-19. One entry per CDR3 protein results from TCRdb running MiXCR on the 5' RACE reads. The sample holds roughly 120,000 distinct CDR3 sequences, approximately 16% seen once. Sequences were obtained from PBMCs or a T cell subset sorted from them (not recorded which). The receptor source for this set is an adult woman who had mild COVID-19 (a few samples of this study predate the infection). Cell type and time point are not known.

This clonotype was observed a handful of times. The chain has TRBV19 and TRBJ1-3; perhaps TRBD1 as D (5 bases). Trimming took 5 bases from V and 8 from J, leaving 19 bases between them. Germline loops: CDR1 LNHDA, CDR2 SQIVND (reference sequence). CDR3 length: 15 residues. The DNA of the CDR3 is TGTGCCAGTAGTTCCGGGGGAAGTATGAGGGACACCATATATTTT. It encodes CASSSGGSMRDTIYF.

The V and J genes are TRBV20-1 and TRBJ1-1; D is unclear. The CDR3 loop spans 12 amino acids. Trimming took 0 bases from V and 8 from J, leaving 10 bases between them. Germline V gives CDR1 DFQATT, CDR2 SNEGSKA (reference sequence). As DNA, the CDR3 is TGCAGTGCTAGAGATGGTCGGGTGGAAGCTTTCTTT. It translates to CSARDGRVEAFF.

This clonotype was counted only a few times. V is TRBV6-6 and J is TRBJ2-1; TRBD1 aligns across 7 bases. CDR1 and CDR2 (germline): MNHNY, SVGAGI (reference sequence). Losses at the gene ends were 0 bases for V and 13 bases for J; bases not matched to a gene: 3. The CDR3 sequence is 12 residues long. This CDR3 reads CASSYSGQLQFF. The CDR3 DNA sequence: TGTGCCAGCAGTTACTCGGGACAGTTACAGTTCTTC.

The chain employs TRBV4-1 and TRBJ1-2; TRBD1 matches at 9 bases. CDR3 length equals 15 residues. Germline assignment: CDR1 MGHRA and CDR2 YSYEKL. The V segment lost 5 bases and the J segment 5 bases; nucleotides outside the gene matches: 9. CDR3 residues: CASSGPGQGPYGYTF. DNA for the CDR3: TGCGCCAGCAGCGGGCCGGGACAGGGTCCTTATGGCTACACCTTC.

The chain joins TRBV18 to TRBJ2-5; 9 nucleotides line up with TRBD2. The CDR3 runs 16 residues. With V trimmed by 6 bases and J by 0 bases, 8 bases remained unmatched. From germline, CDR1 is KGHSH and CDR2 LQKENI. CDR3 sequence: CASSPTSGTYQETQYF. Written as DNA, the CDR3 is TGTGCCAGCTCCCCGACTAGCGGCACGTACCAAGAGACCCAGTACTTC.

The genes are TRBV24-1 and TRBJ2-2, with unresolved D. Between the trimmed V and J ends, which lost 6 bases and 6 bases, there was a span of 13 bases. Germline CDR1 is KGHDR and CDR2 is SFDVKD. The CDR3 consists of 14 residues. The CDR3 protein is CATSIAGQPGELFF. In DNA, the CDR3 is TGTGCCACCAGTATTGCCGGCCAACCCGGGGAGCTGTTTTTT.

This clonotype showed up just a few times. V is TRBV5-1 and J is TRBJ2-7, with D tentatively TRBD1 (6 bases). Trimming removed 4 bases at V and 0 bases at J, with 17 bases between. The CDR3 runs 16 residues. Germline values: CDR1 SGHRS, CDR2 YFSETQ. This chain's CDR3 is CASSETGPGGSYEQYF. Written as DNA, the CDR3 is TGCGCCAGCAGCGAGACAGGACCGGGCGGCTCCTACGAGCAGTACTTC. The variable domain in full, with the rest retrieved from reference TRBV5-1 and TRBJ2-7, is KAGVTQTPRYLIKTRGQQVTLSCSPISGHRSVSWYQQTPGQGLQFLFEYFSETQRNKGNFPGRFSGRQFSNSRSEMNVSTLELGDSALYLCASSETGPGGSYEQYFGPGTRLTVT.

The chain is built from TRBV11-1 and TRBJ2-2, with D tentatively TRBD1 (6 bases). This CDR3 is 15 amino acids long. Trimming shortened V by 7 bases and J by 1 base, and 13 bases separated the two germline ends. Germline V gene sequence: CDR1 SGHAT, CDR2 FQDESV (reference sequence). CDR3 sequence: CASNKGGRNTGELFF. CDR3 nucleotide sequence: TGTGCCAGCAATAAAGGGGGACGGAACACCGGGGAGCTGTTTTTT. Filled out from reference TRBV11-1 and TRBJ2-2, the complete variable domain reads EAEVAQSPRYKITEKSQAVAFWCDPISGHATLYWYRQILGQGPELLVQFQDESVVDDSQLPKDRFSAERLKGVDSTLKIQPAELGDSAMYLCASNKGGRNTGELFFGEGSRLTVL.

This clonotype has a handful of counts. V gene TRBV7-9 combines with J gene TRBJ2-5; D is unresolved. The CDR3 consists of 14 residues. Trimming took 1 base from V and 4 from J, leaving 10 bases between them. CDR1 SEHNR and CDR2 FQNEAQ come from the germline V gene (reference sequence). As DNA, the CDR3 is TGTGCCAGCAGCTTAGGGATAGCAGCAGAGACCCAGTACTTC. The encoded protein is CASSLGIAAETQYF.

CDR3 bases: TGTGCCAGCAGCCCAACTGTGGGGGGCTACGAGCAGTACTTC. Translation: CASSPTVGGYEQYF. The rearrangement links TRBV7-2 to TRBJ2-7, with D possibly matching TRBD2 (6 bases). CDR1 is SGHTA and CDR2 is FQGNSA in the germline V gene. CDR3 length equals 14 residues. Trimming cost V 5 bases and J 3 bases, with 14 bases left between them.

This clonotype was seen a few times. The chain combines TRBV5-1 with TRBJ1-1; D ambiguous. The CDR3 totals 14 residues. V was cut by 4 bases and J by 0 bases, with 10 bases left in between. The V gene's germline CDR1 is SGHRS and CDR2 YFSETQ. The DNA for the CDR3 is TGCGCCAGCAGCCCGGCAGCCATGAACACTGAAGCTTTCTTT. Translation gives CASSPAAMNTEAFF.

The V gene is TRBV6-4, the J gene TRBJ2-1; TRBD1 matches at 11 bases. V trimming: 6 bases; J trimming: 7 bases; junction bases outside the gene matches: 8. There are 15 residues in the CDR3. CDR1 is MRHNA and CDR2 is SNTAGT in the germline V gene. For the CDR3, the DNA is TGTGCCAGCAGGCGCTGGGACAGGGGGTCGAATGAGCAGTTCTTC. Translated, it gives CASRRWDRGSNEQFF.

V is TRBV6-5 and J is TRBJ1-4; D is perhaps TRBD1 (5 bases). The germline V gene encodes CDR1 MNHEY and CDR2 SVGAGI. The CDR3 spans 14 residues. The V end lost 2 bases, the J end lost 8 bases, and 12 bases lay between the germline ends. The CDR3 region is CASSYGFPGEKLFF. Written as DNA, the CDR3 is TGTGCCAGCAGTTACGGTTTTCCAGGGGAAAAACTGTTTTTT.

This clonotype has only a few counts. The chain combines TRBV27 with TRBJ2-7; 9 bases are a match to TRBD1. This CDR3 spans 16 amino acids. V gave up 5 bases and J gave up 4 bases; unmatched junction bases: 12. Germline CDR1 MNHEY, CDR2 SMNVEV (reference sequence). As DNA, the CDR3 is TGTGCCAGCAGTCCCCGGTGGGACAGGGTTCGATACGAGCAGTACTTC. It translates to CASSPRWDRVRYEQYF.

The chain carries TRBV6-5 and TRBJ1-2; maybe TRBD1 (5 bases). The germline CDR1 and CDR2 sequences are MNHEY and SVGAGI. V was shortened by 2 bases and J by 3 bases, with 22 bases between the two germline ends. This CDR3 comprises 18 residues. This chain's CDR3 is CASSYTRIWSGLDYGYTF. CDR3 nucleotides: TGTGCCAGCAGTTACACACGGATATGGTCAGGGCTGGACTATGGCTACACCTTC.

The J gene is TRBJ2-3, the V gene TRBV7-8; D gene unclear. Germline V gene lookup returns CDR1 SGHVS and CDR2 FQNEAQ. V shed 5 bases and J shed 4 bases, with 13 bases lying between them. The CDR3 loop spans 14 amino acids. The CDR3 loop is CASSNPVGADTQYF. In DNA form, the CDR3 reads TGTGCCAGCAGCAACCCTGTAGGTGCAGATACGCAGTATTTT.

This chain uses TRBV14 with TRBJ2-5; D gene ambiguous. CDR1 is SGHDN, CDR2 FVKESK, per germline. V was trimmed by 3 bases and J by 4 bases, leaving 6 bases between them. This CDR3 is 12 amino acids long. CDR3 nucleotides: TGTGCCAGCAGCCATATATTAGAGACCCAGTACTTC. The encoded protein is CASSHILETQYF.

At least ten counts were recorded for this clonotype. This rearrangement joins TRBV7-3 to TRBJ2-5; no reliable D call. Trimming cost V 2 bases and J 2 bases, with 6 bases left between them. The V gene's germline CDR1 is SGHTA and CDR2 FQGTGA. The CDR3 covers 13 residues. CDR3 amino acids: CASSLGRQETQYF. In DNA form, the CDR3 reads TGTGCCAGCAGCTTAGGCAGGCAAGAGACCCAGTACTTC. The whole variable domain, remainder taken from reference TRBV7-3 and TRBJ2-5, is GAGVSQTPSNKVTEKGKYVELRCDPISGHTALYWYRQSLGQGPEFLIYFQGTGAADDSGLPNDRFFAVRPEGSVSTLKIQRTERGDSAVYLCASSLGRQETQYFGPGTRLLVL.

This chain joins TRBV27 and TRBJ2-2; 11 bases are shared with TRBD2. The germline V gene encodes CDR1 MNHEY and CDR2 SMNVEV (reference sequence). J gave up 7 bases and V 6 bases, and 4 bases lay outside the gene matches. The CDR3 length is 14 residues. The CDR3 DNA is TGTGCCAGCAGACTAGCGGGAGCGGACGGGGAGCTGTTTTTT. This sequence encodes CASRLAGADGELFF.

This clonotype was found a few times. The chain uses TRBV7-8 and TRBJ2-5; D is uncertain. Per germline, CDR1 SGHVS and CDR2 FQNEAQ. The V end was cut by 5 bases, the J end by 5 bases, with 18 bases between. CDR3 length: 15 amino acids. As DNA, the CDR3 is TGTGCCAGCAGCCCTACCGATTTAAACGGGGAGACCCAGTACTTC. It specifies CASSPTDLNGETQYF. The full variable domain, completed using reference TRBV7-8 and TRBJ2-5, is GAGVSQSPRYKVAKRGQDVALRCDPISGHVSLFWYQQALGQGPEFLTYFQNEAQLDKSGLPSDRFFAERPEGSVSTLKIQRTQQEDSAVYLCASSPTDLNGETQYFGPGTRLLVL.